The TCR beta chain under discussion was sequenced for a study of breast tumors, draining lymph nodes, adjacent tissues. Points from the study as a whole: That most tumor T cells come from lymph nodes remained unproven.

A note on this clonotype: What it binds is not known. Just one base apart from a much larger clone, this may be a read error. No conserved phenylalanine or tryptophan is present at the end of the CDR3, so a read error is the likely explanation.

The germline V gene has CDR1 SGDLS and CDR2 YYNGEE. Trimming left V 0 bases short and J 14 bases short, with 14 bases between. This CDR3 has 13 residues. The lymph nodes were axillary draining lymph nodes from breast cancer patients. MiXCR, run by TCRdb on the multiplex PCR reads, gives a single entry per CDR3 protein. The sample records under 150,000 distinct CDR3 sequences, just under 20% being singletons. The origin of this receptor is a female donor with breast cancer. Some clones in this sample may be carry-over from other donors' samples. Sequenced input: axillary lymph node tissue. The genes are TRBV9 and TRBJ1-4; D is undetermined. This CDR3 is CASSVDTGGWLFL. In nucleotides, the CDR3 is TGTGCCAGCAGCGTAGACACGGGCGGTTGGCTGTTTCTT.